The 26 T cell receptor beta chains below all came from one sample that was sequenced in a study of cytomegalovirus exposure and HLA in healthy donors. Amplification used 60 Vbeta primers and 13 Jbeta primers. Profiling relied on immunoSEQ multiplex PCR, and the TCRdb table lists in-frame clones only, not all of them. The data show 75,000 to 100,000 clones, with around three quarters seen just once and 0.55% to 0.65% held by the top ten. Sequenced input: PBMCs. The receptors come from a young man in good health and CMV-seronegative.

V usage is TRBV6-1 and J usage is TRBJ2-1; D might be TRBD2 (6 bases). Germline V gene sequence: CDR1 MNHNS, CDR2 SASEGT. CDR3 size: 13 residues. V was shortened by 11 bases and J by 5 bases, with 16 bases between the two germline ends. The CDR3 here is CAGEDGLNNEQFF. The CDR3 bases are TGTGCCGGGGAGGATGGACTGAACAATGAGCAGTTCTTC.

The gene calls are TRBV14 and TRBJ2-1; D possibly corresponds to TRBD1 (5 bases). Germline lookup yields CDR1 SGHDN and CDR2 FVKESK. V dropped 0 bases and J dropped 12 bases, with 9 bases sitting between them. The length of the CDR3 is 12 residues. In DNA form, the CDR3 reads TGTGCCAGCAGCCAAGAGTGGCAGGGGCAGTTCTTC. Protein sequence: CASSQEWQGQFF.

The chain recombines TRBV15 with TRBJ1-2; 9 bases line up with TRBD1. Losses at the gene ends were 3 bases for V and 0 bases for J; bases not matched to a gene: 5. The CDR3 loop spans 16 amino acids. Germline V CDR1 and CDR2: LNHNV, YYDKDF (reference sequence). This chain's CDR3 is CATSSGQGPSNYGYTF. The DNA for the CDR3 is TGTGCCACCAGCAGCGGACAGGGGCCATCTAACTATGGCTACACCTTC.

This clone was observed a single time. J is TRBJ2-5 and V is TRBV6-5, with D possibly matching TRBD2 (6 bases). The germline V gene has CDR1 MNHEY and CDR2 SVGAGI. Trimming shortened V by 1 base and J by 3 bases, and 9 bases separated the two germline ends. The CDR3 sequence is 14 residues long. For the CDR3, the DNA is TGTGCCAGCAGTTACTGGTCGGGGGAAGAGACCCAGTACTTC. Its protein is CASSYWSGEETQYF.

This clone was observed a single time. The chain is built from TRBV7-9 and TRBJ1-4; D remains ambiguous. The germline CDR1 and CDR2 sequences are SEHNR and FQNEAQ (reference sequence). The CDR3 is 15 amino acids. Trimming shortened V by 3 bases and J by 6 bases, and 14 bases separated the two germline ends. The CDR3 here is CASSFGTIEDEKLFF. CDR3 DNA sequence: TGTGCCAGCAGCTTTGGTACAATTGAGGATGAAAAACTGTTTTTT.

The chain employs TRBV5-1 and TRBJ2-1, with 9 bases that match TRBD1. Germline lookup yields CDR1 SGHRS and CDR2 YFSETQ. J lost 3 bases, V lost 4 bases, and 5 bases had no gene match. The CDR3 has 15 residues. The CDR3 is CASSPGQGYYNEQFF. The CDR3 DNA follows: TGCGCCAGCAGCCCGGGACAGGGTTACTACAATGAGCAGTTCTTC.

V gene TRBV12-5 combines with J gene TRBJ2-1, with TRBD1 identical over 11 bases. The CDR3 consists of 13 residues. Germline V lookup: CDR1 LGHNT, CDR2 FRNRAP. Trimming cost V 9 bases and J 6 bases; bases outside gene matches: 4. CDR3 DNA: TGTGCTAGCGGACAGGGGGCTGGCAATGAGCAGTTCTTC. The encoded protein is CASGQGAGNEQFF.

The chain uses TRBV5-1 and TRBJ1-4; 7 nucleotides line up with TRBD1. J was trimmed by 4 bases and V by 4 bases; bases with no gene match: 7. The CDR3 consists of 15 residues. Germline V gives CDR1 SGHRS, CDR2 YFSETQ. The CDR3 loop is CASSPLTGSNEKLFF. CDR3 DNA sequence: TGCGCCAGCAGCCCACTGACAGGGAGTAATGAAAAACTGTTTTTT.

In this sample, this clone turned up once. Other DNA sequences within the sample encode an identical CDR3. The chain employs TRBV5-4 and TRBJ1-2; D is undetermined. V dropped 4 bases and J dropped 5 bases, with 15 bases sitting between them. Germline V gene sequence: CDR1 SGHNT, CDR2 YYREEE (reference sequence). CDR3 length equals 14 residues. The DNA of the CDR3 is TGTGCCAGCAGCCTGACTTTGGTTAATTATGGCTACACCTTC. This gives the protein CASSLTLVNYGYTF. The entire variable domain, with the rest obtained from reference TRBV5-4 and TRBJ1-2, is as follows: ETGVTQSPTHLIKTRGQQVTLRCSSQSGHNTVSWYQQALGQGPQFIFQYYREEENGRGNFPPRFSGLQFPNYSSELNVNALELDDSALYLCASSLTLVNYGYTFGSGTRLTVV.

The V and J genes are TRBV5-1 and TRBJ2-2, with 8 bases that match TRBD1. After removal of 0 bases from V and 6 bases from J, the junction contained 13 bases not matched to a gene. CDR1 and CDR2 from the germline V gene are SGHRS and YFSETQ. The CDR3 extends over 18 amino acids. CDR3 region: CASSLASRQGTPPGELFF. The CDR3 coding sequence is TGCGCCAGCAGCTTGGCCAGCAGACAGGGGACCCCTCCCGGGGAGCTGTTTTTT. The full variable domain, in which reference TRBV5-1 and TRBJ2-2 provide the parts outside the CDR3, is KAGVTQTPRYLIKTRGQQVTLSCSPISGHRSVSWYQQTPGQGLQFLFEYFSETQRNKGNFPGRFSGRQFSNSRSEMNVSTLELGDSALYLCASSLASRQGTPPGELFFGEGSRLTVL.

This clone qualifies as medium-sized (0.01 to 0.1%). The chain couples TRBV2 to TRBJ2-1, with TRBD2 identical over 10 bases. Looked up from germline, CDR1 is SNHLY and CDR2 is FYNNEI. The CDR3 is 14 residues long. J gave up 7 bases and V 5 bases, and 5 bases lay outside the gene matches. The CDR3 loop reads CASSMGLARNEQFF. The CDR3 region has the DNA TGTGCCAGCAGTATGGGACTAGCGAGGAATGAGCAGTTCTTC.

CDR3 sequence (DNA): TGTGCCAGCAGCTTAGTCACAGGGTCGACAGATACGCAGTATTTT. Its translation is CASSLVTGSTDTQYF. The chain combines TRBV7-6 with TRBJ2-3; D perhaps matches TRBD1 (6 bases). The V end was cut by 1 base, the J end by 3 bases, with 11 bases between. CDR1 SGHVS and CDR2 FNYEAQ come from the germline V gene. The CDR3 runs to 15 residues. The entire variable domain, with the rest obtained from reference TRBV7-6 and TRBJ2-3, is as follows: GAGVSQSPRYKVTKRGQDVALRCDPISGHVSLYWYRQALGQGPEFLTYFNYEAQQDKSGLPNDRFSAERPEGSISTLTIQRTEQRDSAMYRCASSLVTGSTDTQYFGPGTRLTVL.

This chain uses TRBV7-6 with TRBJ2-5; TRBD1 agrees at 7 bases. The J call could be wrong; TRBJ2-7 is a better fit for the DNA end. The CDR3 has 15 amino acids. The germline V gene encodes CDR1 SGHVS and CDR2 FNYEAQ. CDR3 loop: CASSPRDSQGYEQYF. CDR3 in DNA: TGTGCCAGCAGCCCCCGGGACAGTCAAGGCTACGAGCAGTACTTC.

The CDR3 nucleotides are TGTGCCAGCAGCTTAAACCCGGGAGGGGGCAATGGCTACACCTTC. This gives the protein CASSLNPGGGNGYTF. This chain links TRBV7-8 with TRBJ1-2; 7 bases fit TRBD1. The CDR3 sequence is 15 residues long. Trimming cost V 2 bases and J 6 bases; bases outside gene matches: 9. The germline V gene has CDR1 SGHVS and CDR2 FQNEAQ. The whole variable domain, remainder taken from reference TRBV7-8 and TRBJ1-2, is GAGVSQSPRYKVAKRGQDVALRCDPISGHVSLFWYQQALGQGPEFLTYFQNEAQLDKSGLPSDRFFAERPEGSVSTLKIQRTQQEDSAVYLCASSLNPGGGNGYTFGSGTRLTVV.

The V call is TRBV11-3, the J call TRBJ1-1, with a weak D call TRBD1 (5 bases). The germline CDR1 and CDR2 sequences are SGHNT and YENEEA. The ends were cut back, 5 bases at V and 5 bases at J, with 12 bases in the middle. This CDR3 is 13 amino acids long. Here the CDR3 DNA reads TGTGCCAGCAGCCCCCGGGAGGGGACTGAAGCTTTCTTT. Protein: CASSPREGTEAFF.

The DNA for the CDR3 is TGTGCCAGCAGCCCACAAGATACGCAGTATTTT. Its protein product is CASSPQDTQYF. The V call is TRBV11-2, the J call TRBJ2-3; D is undetermined. V lost 5 bases and J 5 bases, leaving 5 bases between the germline ends. CDR3 length: 11 residues. Germline CDR1 SGHAT, CDR2 FQNNGV.

The rearrangement links TRBV2 to TRBJ2-3; 8 positions agree with TRBD1. Trimming at V came to 6 bases and at J to 4 bases, leaving 6 bases not matched to a gene. CDR3 length: 14 amino acids. CDR1 and CDR2 (germline): SNHLY, FYNNEI. CDR3 bases: TGTGCCAGCAGCTCGGGACAGGCCTCAGATACGCAGTATTTT. Its translation: CASSSGQASDTQYF.

In this sample, this clone turned up once. The chain joins TRBV10-3 to TRBJ1-1, with 9 bases fitting TRBD1. CDR1 and CDR2 (germline): ENHRY, SYGVKD. J gave up 11 bases and V 0 bases, and 16 bases lay outside the gene matches. CDR3 size: 17 residues. The CDR3 spells CAISESEMTGGRVRAFF. Written as DNA, the CDR3 is TGTGCCATCAGTGAGTCGGAGATGACAGGGGGTCGGGTAAGGGCTTTCTTT.

The chain has TRBV18 and TRBJ1-5; D unclear. V lost 3 bases and J lost 2, with 8 bases in between. The CDR3 has 14 residues. The germline CDR1 and CDR2 sequences are KGHSH and LQKENI. The CDR3 sequence is CASSPGRGNQPQHF. In DNA form, the CDR3 reads TGTGCCAGCTCACCTGGGAGGGGCAATCAGCCCCAGCATTTT.

V and J are TRBV11-1 and TRBJ1-4; D not resolved. V was cut by 3 bases and J by 4 bases, with 12 bases left in between. In germline, CDR1 is SGHAT, CDR2 FQDESV (reference sequence). CDR3 length: 15 residues. CDR3 sequence reads: CASSFYRQVNEKLFF. In nucleotides, the CDR3 is TGTGCCAGCAGCTTTTACCGTCAGGTTAATGAAAAACTGTTTTTT.

This chain connects TRBV4-3 to TRBJ1-1; D not resolved. Trimming took off 0 bases at V and 3 bases at J, with 2 bases between the two ends. The length of the CDR3 is 12 residues. The germline V gene has CDR1 LGHNA and CDR2 YSLEER. CDR3 region: CASSQDDTEAFF. The CDR3 DNA reads as TGCGCCAGCAGCCAAGACGACACTGAAGCTTTCTTT.

This clone has just a few counts. The chain recombines TRBV5-6 with TRBJ1-2; D call uncertain. Germline V gene sequence: CDR1 SGHDT, CDR2 YYEEEE. The V and J ends lost 0 bases and 1 base respectively, with 10 bases between them. The CDR3 has 15 residues. The CDR3 nucleotides read TGTGCCAGCAGCTTGGTTGGGCAGGTTAACTATGGCTACACCTTC. Translating it yields CASSLVGQVNYGYTF.

This chain uses TRBV27 with TRBJ1-6; TRBD1 aligns across 10 bases. Germline CDR1 reads MNHEY; CDR2 reads SMNVEV (reference sequence). Losses at the gene ends were 7 bases for V and 7 bases for J; bases not matched to a gene: 13. The CDR3 contains 17 residues. The CDR3 nucleotides read TGTGCCAGCACCCAGCCGGGACAGGGGCGCTGGAATTCACCCCTCCACTTT. This encodes CASTQPGQGRWNSPLHF.

The CDR3 reads CASTRVSTDTQYF. CDR3 DNA sequence: TGTGCTAGTACCCGGGTAAGCACAGATACGCAGTATTTT. V is TRBV12-5 and J is TRBJ2-3; D gene ambiguous. The CDR3 has 13 residues. Germline CDR1 is LGHNT and CDR2 is FRNRAP. With 8 bases removed from V and 0 bases from J, the gap between germline ends came to 9 bases.

The V call is TRBV6-5, the J call TRBJ1-1; D possibly corresponds to TRBD1 (6 bases). V was clipped by 7 bases and J by 5 bases, with 20 bases between them. Germline V gene sequence: CDR1 MNHEY, CDR2 SVGAGI. The CDR3 is made up of 15 amino acids. The CDR3 is CASKPLVGAGTEAFF. The DNA of the CDR3 is TGTGCCAGCAAACCCTTGGTGGGGGCTGGAACTGAAGCTTTCTTT.

The V call is TRBV18, the J call TRBJ1-2, with TRBD1 identical over 7 bases. Per germline, CDR1 KGHSH and CDR2 LQKENI. This CDR3 is 15 amino acids long. V lost 3 bases to trimming and J lost 4 bases; unmatched junction nucleotides: 8. CDR3: CASSPGDSQVYGYTF. The CDR3 DNA sequence: TGTGCCAGCTCACCGGGGGACAGTCAGGTCTATGGCTACACCTTC.